A single sample is the source of the 14 T cell receptor beta chains below, sequenced in a study of a mutant IDH1 vaccine in newly diagnosed glioma. Repertoires were generated with immunoSEQ multiplex PCR, while TCRdb's copy carries only in-frame clones and drops some. This table holds around 67,000 clones, 83% found once. As to time point: baseline, week 1 (first vaccination visit). Specified treatment: pre-vaccination baseline after standard-of-care therapy. Here the sequenced sample was peripheral blood mononuclear cells (PBMCs), taken from a glioma patient treated with radiotherapy, temozolomide or both. The receptors originated from a woman aged 18-30 years with glioma. Some clones in this sample may be carry-over from other donors' samples.

V usage is TRBV27 and J usage is TRBJ1-1; 7 nucleotides align to TRBD1. CDR1 MNHEY and CDR2 SMNVEV come from the germline V gene (reference sequence). The CDR3 covers 13 residues. The J segment lost 3 bases and the V segment lost 6 bases, leaving 4 bases of the junction unmatched. Here the CDR3 reads CASSPRGDTEAFF. In DNA form, the CDR3 reads TGTGCCAGCAGCCCCAGGGGGGACACTGAAGCTTTCTTT.

This clone was picked up one time. The chain recombines TRBV6-5 with TRBJ2-7, with TRBD2 identical over 8 bases. V was clipped by 5 bases and J by 5 bases; unmatched bases: 8. The CDR3 totals 14 residues. Germline V gives CDR1 MNHEY, CDR2 SVGAGI. The CDR3 DNA follows: TGTGCCAGCAGTCCCACGGGAGGGGGGAACGAGCAGTACTTC. Encoded protein: CASSPTGGGNEQYF.

Details on this clone: Additional DNA sequences in this sample encode the identical CDR3. The J gene is TRBJ1-2, the V gene TRBV5-1; 9 bases agree with TRBD1. Germline CDR1 is SGHRS and CDR2 is YFSETQ. The CDR3 sequence is 14 residues long. The junction had 3 bases not matched to a gene; V was cut back by 4 bases and J by 2 bases. CDR3 bases: TGCGCCAGCAGCCTAGGACAGGGGAACTATGGCTACACCTTC. Its protein product is CASSLGQGNYGYTF.

This clone is a singleton in its sample. This chain links TRBV4-2 with TRBJ2-7; 8 positions agree with TRBD1. This CDR3 has 15 amino acids. Unmatched junction bases numbered 3, after V lost 1 base and J lost 1 base. The germline V gene encodes CDR1 LGHNA and CDR2 YNFKEQ. This CDR3 reads CASSQATGGSYEQYF. DNA for the CDR3: TGTGCCAGCAGCCAAGCTACAGGGGGTTCCTACGAGCAGTACTTC.

The V gene is TRBV15, the J gene TRBJ1-4, with a possible D match to TRBD1 (6 bases). This CDR3 is built from 16 residues. Germline loops: CDR1 LNHNV, CDR2 YYDKDF (reference sequence). V was clipped by 6 bases and J by 7 bases, with 21 bases between them. This CDR3 is CATSPDGKGVGEKLFF. DNA for the CDR3: TGTGCCACCAGTCCTGACGGGAAGGGGGTTGGTGAAAAACTGTTTTTT.

The genes are TRBV7-2 and TRBJ1-2; TRBD1 might be the D (6 bases). This CDR3 contains 14 residues. From germline, CDR1 is SGHTA and CDR2 FQGNSA. The germline V and J ends were trimmed by 0 bases and 4 bases, with 9 bases remaining between them. The CDR3 spells CASSLAGQIYGYTF. CDR3 in DNA: TGTGCCAGCAGCTTAGCTGGACAGATCTATGGCTACACCTTC.

CDR3 loop: CASSQDAWQTYEQYF. CDR3 bases: TGTGCCAGCAGCCAAGATGCGTGGCAAACCTACGAGCAGTACTTC. This chain joins TRBV4-2 and TRBJ2-7; no clear D. CDR3 length equals 15 residues. Trimming removed 0 bases from V and 2 bases from J, with 11 bases in between. In germline, CDR1 is LGHNA, CDR2 YNFKEQ.

The chain recombines TRBV7-8 with TRBJ1-4; the match to TRBD1 covers 7 bases. CDR1 and CDR2 from the germline V gene are SGHVS and FQNEAQ. The junction had 22 bases not matched to a gene; V was cut back by 7 bases and J by 5 bases. This CDR3 is built from 19 residues. The CDR3 DNA is TGTGCCAGCATCCGCGGTCGGACAGGACTAATCGGTGGGAATGAAAAACTGTTTTTT. This translates into CASIRGRTGLIGGNEKLFF.

In this sample, this clone turned up once. V is TRBV5-5 and J is TRBJ1-1; no reliable D call. Germline V gene lookup returns CDR1 SGHKS and CDR2 YYEKEE (reference sequence). The length of the CDR3 is 13 residues. V shed 2 bases and J shed 0 bases, with 5 bases lying between them. CDR3 loop: CASSFKMNTEAFF. The CDR3 DNA follows: TGTGCCAGCAGCTTTAAGATGAACACTGAAGCTTTCTTT. Together with reference TRBV5-5 and TRBJ1-1, the CDR3 gives the full variable domain: DAGVTQSPTHLIKTRGQQVTLRCSPISGHKSVSWYQQVLGQGPQFIFQYYEKEERGRGNFPDRFSARQFPNYSSELNVNALLLGDSALYLCASSFKMNTEAFFGQGTRLTVV.

The chain combines TRBV20-1 with TRBJ1-4; D is unclear. The V gene lost 2 bases and the J gene lost 6 bases, with 4 bases spanning the gap. The CDR3 contains 11 residues. Per germline, CDR1 DFQATT and CDR2 SNEGSKA (reference sequence). The CDR3 protein is CSARKDEKLFF. In nucleotides, the CDR3 is TGCAGTGCTAGAAAGGATGAAAAACTGTTTTTT.

The rearrangement uses TRBV30 and TRBJ1-5; D is undetermined. Trimming took off 0 bases at V and 7 bases at J, with 16 bases between the two ends. Germline CDR1 is GTSNPN and CDR2 is SVGIG (reference sequence). The CDR3 loop spans 15 amino acids. The CDR3 nucleotides read TGTGCCTGGAGTGTGGAGGATTCCGGGCGGCAGCCCCAGCATTTT. Its protein is CAWSVEDSGRQPQHF.

J is TRBJ2-5 and V is TRBV5-1, with 14 bases that match TRBD2. In germline, CDR1 is SGHRS, CDR2 YFSETQ. This CDR3 contains 17 residues. Losses at the gene ends were 4 bases for V and 0 bases for J; bases not matched to a gene: 5. CDR3 amino acids: CASSPGLAGAHQETQYF. As DNA, the CDR3 is TGCGCCAGCAGCCCGGGACTAGCGGGGGCCCACCAAGAGACCCAGTACTTC.

This clone was picked up one time. The genes are TRBV18 and TRBJ2-5; weak D call: TRBD1 (6 bases). Germline V lookup: CDR1 KGHSH, CDR2 LQKENI. The CDR3 has 14 residues. Trimming took off 3 bases at V and 4 bases at J, with 12 bases between the two ends. The CDR3 here is CASSPDSRLETQYF. The CDR3 nucleotides read TGTGCCAGCTCACCGGACAGCCGCCTAGAGACCCAGTACTTC.

This clone was detected only a few times. The chain joins TRBV4-3 to TRBJ2-7, with D tentatively TRBD2 (6 bases). Trimming took 0 bases from V and 2 from J, leaving 14 bases between them. The CDR3 has 16 amino acids. CDR1 is LGHNA, CDR2 YSLEER, per germline. This chain's CDR3 is CASSQDWSGSTYEQYF. In DNA, the CDR3 is TGCGCCAGCAGCCAAGATTGGAGCGGGTCCACCTACGAGCAGTACTTC.